The T cell receptor (beta chain) described here comes from a study of OX40 agonist ivuxolimab in advanced cancers. Using immunoSEQ multiplex PCR, the repertoire was profiled, and TCRdb retains in-frame clones only, with some absent. The table includes roughly 60,000 clones, around 83% detected once. Germline V gene lookup returns CDR1 MNHEY and CDR2 SMNVEV (reference sequence). Germline trimming cut 2 bases from V and 0 bases from J; bases unmatched to any gene: 0. The CDR3 runs 15 residues. This TCR derives from an adult with an advanced solid tumor such as melanoma, head and neck, liver or kidney cancer. Here the sequenced sample was CD4+ or CD8+ T cells sorted from blood, taken in a trial of the OX40 agonist ivuxolimab. This chain uses TRBV27 with TRBJ2-1, with 8 positions matching TRBD2. This CDR3 is CASSLSGSSYNEQFF. Here the CDR3 DNA reads TGTGCCAGCAGTTTAAGCGGGAGCTCCTACAATGAGCAGTTCTTC.